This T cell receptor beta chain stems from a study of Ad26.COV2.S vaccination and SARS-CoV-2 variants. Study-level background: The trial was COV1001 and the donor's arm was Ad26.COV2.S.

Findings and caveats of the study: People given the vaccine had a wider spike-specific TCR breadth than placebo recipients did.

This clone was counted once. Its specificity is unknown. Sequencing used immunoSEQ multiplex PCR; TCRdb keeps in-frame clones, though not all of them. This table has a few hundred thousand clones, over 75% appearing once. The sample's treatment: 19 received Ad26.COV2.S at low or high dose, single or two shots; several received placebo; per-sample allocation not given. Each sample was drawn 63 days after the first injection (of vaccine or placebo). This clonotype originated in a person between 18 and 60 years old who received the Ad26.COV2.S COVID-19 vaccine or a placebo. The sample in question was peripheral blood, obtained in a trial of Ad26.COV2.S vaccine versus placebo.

The CDR3: CATSRDLGARPQHF. The CDR3 bases are TGTGCCACCAGCAGAGATTTAGGGGCCCGGCCCCAGCATTTT. This chain joins TRBV15 and TRBJ1-5; perhaps TRBD1 as D (5 bases). Germline V gives CDR1 LNHNV, CDR2 YYDKDF (reference sequence). Trimming left V 0 bases short and J 9 bases short, with 12 bases between. This CDR3 is 14 amino acids long.